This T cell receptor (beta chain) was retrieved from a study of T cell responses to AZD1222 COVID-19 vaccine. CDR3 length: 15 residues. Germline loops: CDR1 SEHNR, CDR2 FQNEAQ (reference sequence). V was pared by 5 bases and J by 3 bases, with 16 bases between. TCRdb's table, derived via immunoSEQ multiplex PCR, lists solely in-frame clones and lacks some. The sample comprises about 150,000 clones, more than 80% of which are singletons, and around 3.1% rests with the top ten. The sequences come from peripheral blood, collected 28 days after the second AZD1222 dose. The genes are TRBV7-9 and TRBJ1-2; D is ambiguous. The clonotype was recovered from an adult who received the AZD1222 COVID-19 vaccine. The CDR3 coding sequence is TGTGCCAGCAGCCCACCGAGAGGGAAGGACTATGGCTACACCTTC. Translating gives CASSPPRGKDYGYTF.